This TCR beta chain was sequenced during a study of early T cells in non-severe SARS-CoV-2 infection. Study-wide results and caveats: Matching results from VDJdb favored anti-spike CD8 responses, leaving private and CD4 specificities undetected.

The CDR3 is made up of 11 amino acids. Germline V gene lookup returns CDR1 SGHAT and CDR2 FQNNGV. Trimming took off 7 bases at V and 5 bases at J, with 9 bases between the two ends. Via MiXCR, TCRdb re-called the 5' RACE reads, giving one row per CDR3 protein. The table shows over 50,000 distinct CDR3 sequences, with 10% to 13% occurring only once. On this clonotype: Its antigen remains unidentified.

The sequence was collected from an adult who was a healthcare worker with PCR-confirmed SARS-CoV-2 infection or an uninfected control (not recorded which). Material: whole blood. The chain uses TRBV11-2 and TRBJ2-7, with D unclear. The chain's CDR3 is CASTHEHEQYF. The CDR3 bases are TGTGCCAGCACCCATGAACACGAGCAGTACTTC.